The clone carrying this TCR beta chain was counted only a few times. Its antigen is as yet unknown. CDR3 length: 12 amino acids. V lost 8 bases and J lost 3, with 11 bases in between. The germline V gene encodes CDR1 SEHNR and CDR2 FQNEAQ (reference sequence). The data belong to a study of cytomegalovirus exposure and HLA in healthy donors. The study, taken as a whole, reports: Three chains linked to CMV were shown in vitro to be specific for CMV antigens.

All donors participated as healthy donors of bone marrow. PCR amplification relied on 60 Vbeta primers (plus 13 Jbeta primers). Data came from immunoSEQ multiplex PCR; TCRdb stores just in-frame clones and leaves some out. The sample contains roughly 190,000 clones, more than 9.5% of which appear only once. Sequencing input: PBMCs. The TCR was taken from a man aged 45 to 65 in good health and CMV-seropositive. This chain connects TRBV7-9 to TRBJ2-7, with a weak D call TRBD2 (5 bases). In nucleotides, the CDR3 is TGTGCCAGCGGTGACGGGAACTACGAGCAGTACTTC. This codes for CASGDGNYEQYF. Looking up the rest from reference TRBV7-9 and TRBJ2-7 gives the full variable domain: DTGVSQNPRHKITKRGQNVTFRCDPISEHNRLYWYRQTLGQGPEFLTYFQNEAQLEKSRLLSDRFSAERPKGSFSTLEIQRTEQGDSAMYLCASGDGNYEQYFGPGTRLTVT.